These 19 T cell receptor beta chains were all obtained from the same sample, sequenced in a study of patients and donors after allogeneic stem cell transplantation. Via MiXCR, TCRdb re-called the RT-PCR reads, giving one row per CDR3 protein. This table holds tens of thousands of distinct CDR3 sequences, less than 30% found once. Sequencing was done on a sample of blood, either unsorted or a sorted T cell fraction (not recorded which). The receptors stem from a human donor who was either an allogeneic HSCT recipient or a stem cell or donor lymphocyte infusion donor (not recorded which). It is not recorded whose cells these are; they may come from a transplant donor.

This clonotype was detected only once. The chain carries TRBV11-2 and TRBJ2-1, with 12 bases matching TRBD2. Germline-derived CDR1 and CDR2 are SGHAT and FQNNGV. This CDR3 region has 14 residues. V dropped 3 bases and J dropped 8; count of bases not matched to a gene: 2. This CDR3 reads CASSLRLAGDEQFF. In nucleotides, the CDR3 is TGTGCCAGCAGCTTGAGACTAGCGGGGGATGAGCAGTTCTTC.

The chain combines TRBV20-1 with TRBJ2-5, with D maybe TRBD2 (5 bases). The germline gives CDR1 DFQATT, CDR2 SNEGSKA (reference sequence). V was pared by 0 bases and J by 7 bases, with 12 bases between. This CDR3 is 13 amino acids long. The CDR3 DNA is TGCAGTGCTAGAGATAGATCGAGCGGGACCCAGTACTTC. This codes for CSARDRSSGTQYF.

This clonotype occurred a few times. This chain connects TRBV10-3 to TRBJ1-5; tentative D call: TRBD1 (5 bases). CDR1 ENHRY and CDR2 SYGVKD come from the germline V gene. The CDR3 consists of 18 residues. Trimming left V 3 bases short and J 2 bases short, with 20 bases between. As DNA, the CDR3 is TGTGCCATCAGTGACCCGGAGCAGGGAATTGTCGGCAATCAGCCCCAGCATTTT. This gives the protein CAISDPEQGIVGNQPQHF.

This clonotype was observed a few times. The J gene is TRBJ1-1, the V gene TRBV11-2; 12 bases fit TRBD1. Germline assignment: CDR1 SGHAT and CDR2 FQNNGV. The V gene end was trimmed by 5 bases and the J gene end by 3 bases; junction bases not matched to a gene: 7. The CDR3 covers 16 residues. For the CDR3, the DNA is TGTGCCAGCAGCCAGGGACAGGGGGCAATGTACACTGAAGCTTTCTTT. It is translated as CASSQGQGAMYTEAFF.

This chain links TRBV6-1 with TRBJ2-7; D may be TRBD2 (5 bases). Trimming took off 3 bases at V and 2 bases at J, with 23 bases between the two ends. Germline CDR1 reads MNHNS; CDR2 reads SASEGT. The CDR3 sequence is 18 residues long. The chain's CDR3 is CASSELRPSGKVAYEQYF. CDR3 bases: TGTGCCAGCAGTGAGTTACGGCCGAGCGGAAAAGTTGCCTACGAGCAGTACTTC.

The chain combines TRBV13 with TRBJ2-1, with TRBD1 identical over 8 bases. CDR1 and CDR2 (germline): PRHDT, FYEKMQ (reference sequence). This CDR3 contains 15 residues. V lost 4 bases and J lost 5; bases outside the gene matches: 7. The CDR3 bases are TGTGCCAGCAGCTCACCGGGACAGGTAGACAATGAGCAGTTCTTC. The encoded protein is CASSSPGQVDNEQFF.

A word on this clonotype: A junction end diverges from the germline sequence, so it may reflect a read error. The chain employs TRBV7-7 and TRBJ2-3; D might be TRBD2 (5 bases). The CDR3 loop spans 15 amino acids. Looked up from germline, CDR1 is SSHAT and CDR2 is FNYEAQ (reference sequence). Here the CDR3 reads CASSLGASSTDTQYF. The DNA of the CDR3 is TGTGCTAGCAGCTTGGGAGCGTCCAGCACAGATACGCAGTATTTT.

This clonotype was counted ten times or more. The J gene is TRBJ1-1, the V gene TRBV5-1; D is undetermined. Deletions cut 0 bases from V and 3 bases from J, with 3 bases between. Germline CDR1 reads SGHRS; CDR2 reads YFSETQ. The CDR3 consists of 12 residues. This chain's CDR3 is CASSLGYTEAFF. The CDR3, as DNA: TGCGCCAGCAGCTTGGGGTACACTGAAGCTTTCTTT. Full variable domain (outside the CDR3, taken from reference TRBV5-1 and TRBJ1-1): KAGVTQTPRYLIKTRGQQVTLSCSPISGHRSVSWYQQTPGQGLQFLFEYFSETQRNKGNFPGRFSGRQFSNSRSEMNVSTLELGDSALYLCASSLGYTEAFFGQGTRLTVV.

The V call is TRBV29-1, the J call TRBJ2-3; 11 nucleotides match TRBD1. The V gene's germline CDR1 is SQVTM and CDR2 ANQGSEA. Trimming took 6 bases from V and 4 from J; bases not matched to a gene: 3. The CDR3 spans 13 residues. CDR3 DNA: TGCAGCGTCTGGGACAGGGGGGCAGATACGCAGTATTTT. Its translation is CSVWDRGADTQYF.

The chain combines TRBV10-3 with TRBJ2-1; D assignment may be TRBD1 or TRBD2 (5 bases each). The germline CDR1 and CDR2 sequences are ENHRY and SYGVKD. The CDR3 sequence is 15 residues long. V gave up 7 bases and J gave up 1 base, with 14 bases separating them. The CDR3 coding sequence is TGTGCCATCACTCTCCGGGACGGGTCCTACAATGAGCAGTTCTTC. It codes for CAITLRDGSYNEQFF.

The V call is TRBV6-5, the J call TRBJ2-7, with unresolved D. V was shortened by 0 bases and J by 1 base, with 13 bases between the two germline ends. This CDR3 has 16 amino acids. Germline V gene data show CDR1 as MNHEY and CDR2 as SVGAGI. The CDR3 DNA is TGTGCCAGCAGTTACTCGAGACTCCGCGAGTCCTACGAGCAGTACTTC. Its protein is CASSYSRLRESYEQYF.

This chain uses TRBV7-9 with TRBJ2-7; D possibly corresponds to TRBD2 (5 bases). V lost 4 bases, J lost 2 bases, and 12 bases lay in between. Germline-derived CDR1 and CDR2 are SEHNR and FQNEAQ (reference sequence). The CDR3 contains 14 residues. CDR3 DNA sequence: TGTGCCAGCAGCTACCGGGAAGAGCCCTACGAGCAGTACTTC. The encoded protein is CASSYREEPYEQYF.

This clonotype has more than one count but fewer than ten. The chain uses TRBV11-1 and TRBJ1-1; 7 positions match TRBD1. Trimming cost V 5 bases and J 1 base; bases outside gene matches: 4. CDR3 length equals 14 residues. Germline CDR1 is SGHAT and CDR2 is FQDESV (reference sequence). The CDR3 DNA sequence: TGTGCCAGCAGCCCTTGGGACAGGAACACTGAAGCTTTCTTT. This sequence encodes CASSPWDRNTEAFF.

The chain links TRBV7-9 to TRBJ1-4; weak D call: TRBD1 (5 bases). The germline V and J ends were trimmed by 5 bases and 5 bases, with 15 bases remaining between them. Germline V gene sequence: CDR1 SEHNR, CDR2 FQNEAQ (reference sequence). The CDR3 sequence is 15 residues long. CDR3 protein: CASSPTGEPNEKLFF. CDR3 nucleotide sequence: TGTGCCAGCAGCCCAACAGGAGAACCGAATGAAAAACTGTTTTTT.

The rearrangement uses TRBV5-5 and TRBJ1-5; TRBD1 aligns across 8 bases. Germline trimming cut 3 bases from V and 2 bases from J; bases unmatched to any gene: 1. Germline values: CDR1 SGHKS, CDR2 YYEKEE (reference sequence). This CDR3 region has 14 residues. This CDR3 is CASSWGQGNQPQHF. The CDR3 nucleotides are TGTGCCAGCAGCTGGGGACAGGGCAATCAGCCCCAGCATTTT.

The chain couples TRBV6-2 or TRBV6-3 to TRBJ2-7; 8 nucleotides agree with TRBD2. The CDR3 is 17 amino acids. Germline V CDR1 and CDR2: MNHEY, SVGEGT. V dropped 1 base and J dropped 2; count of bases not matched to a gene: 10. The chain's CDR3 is CASSYWLAGLTAYEQYF. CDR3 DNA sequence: TGTGCCAGCAGTTACTGGCTAGCGGGCCTAACCGCCTACGAGCAGTACTTC.

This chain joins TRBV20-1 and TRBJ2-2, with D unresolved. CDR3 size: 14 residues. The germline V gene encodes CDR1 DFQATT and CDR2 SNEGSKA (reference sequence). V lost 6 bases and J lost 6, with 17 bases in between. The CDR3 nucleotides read TGCAGTGCCCTCCCTCTCGACCGGCCCGGGGAGCTGTTTTTT. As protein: CSALPLDRPGELFF.

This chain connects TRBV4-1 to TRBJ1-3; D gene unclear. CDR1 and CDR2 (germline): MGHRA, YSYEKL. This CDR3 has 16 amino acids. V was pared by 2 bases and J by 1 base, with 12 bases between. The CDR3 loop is CASSQYPSPSGNTIYF. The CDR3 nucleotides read TGCGCCAGCAGCCAATATCCCAGCCCATCTGGAAACACCATATATTTT.

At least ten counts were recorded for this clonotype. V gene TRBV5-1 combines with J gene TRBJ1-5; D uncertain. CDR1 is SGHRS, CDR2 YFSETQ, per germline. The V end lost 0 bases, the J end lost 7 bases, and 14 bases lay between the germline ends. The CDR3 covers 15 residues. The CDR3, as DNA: TGCGCCAGCAGCTTGGGCATGGCGGAATCCCAGCCCCAGCATTTT. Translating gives CASSLGMAESQPQHF. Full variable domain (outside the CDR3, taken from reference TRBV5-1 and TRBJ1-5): KAGVTQTPRYLIKTRGQQVTLSCSPISGHRSVSWYQQTPGQGLQFLFEYFSETQRNKGNFPGRFSGRQFSNSRSEMNVSTLELGDSALYLCASSLGMAESQPQHFGDGTRLSIL.